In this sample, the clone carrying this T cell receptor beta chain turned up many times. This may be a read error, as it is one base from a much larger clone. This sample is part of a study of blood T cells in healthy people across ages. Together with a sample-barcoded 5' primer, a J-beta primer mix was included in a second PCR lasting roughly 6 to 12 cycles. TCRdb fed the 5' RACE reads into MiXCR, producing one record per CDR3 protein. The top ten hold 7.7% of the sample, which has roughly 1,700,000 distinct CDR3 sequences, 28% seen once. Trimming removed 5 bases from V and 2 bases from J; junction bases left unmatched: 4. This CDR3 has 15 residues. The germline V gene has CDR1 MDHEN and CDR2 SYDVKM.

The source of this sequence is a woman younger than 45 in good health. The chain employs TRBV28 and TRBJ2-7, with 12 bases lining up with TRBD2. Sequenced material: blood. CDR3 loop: CASSARLAGAYEQYF. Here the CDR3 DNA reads TGTGCCAGCAGTGCCAGACTAGCGGGGGCCTACGAGCAGTACTTC.